The present entry profiles one TCR beta chain with its context. Its specificity is not known. The data belong to a study of siplizumab effects on memory and regulatory T cells. Whole-study findings and limits: Mappable CD4+ clones that were alloreactive averaged approximately 69% Treg-derived with siplizumab versus approximately 25% in controls.

This CDR3 is 15 amino acids long. CDR1 is SGHTA and CDR2 is FQGNSA in the germline V gene. V shed 3 bases, J shed 3 bases, and the junction held 1 base outside the gene matches. The data were produced by immunoSEQ multiplex PCR, yet TCRdb's version contains in-frame clones alone and is incomplete. This table has 62,000 or so clones, roughly 85% appearing once. The chain carries TRBV7-2 and TRBJ2-6; TRBD1 matches at 8 bases. Sequenced sample: memory CD4+ T cells sorted from blood. This clonotype originated in a human donor in good health. DNA for the CDR3: TGTGCCAGCAGCTTCAGGGGGCTTGGGGCCAACGTCCTGACTTTC. Protein: CASSFRGLGANVLTF.